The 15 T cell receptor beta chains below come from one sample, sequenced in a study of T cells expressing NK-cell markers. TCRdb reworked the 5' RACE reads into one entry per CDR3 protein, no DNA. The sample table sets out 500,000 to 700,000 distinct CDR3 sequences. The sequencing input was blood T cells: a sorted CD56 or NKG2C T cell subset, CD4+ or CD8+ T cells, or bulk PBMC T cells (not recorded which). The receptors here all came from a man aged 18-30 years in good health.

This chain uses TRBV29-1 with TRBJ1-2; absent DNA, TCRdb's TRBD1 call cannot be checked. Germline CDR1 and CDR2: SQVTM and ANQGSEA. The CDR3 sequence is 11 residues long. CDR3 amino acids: CSDKWGESYTF.

CDR3 residues: CASIGPSRAGNTGELFF. The V gene is TRBV10-2, the J gene TRBJ2-2; TCRdb outputs TRBD2, but without DNA this stays unchecked. Germline V gene data show CDR1 as WSHSY and CDR2 as SAAADI. The CDR3 sequence is 17 residues long.

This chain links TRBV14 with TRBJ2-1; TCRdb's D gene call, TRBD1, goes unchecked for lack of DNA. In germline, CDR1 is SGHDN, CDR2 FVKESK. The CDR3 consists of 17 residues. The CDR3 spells CASSQDLDRVGNNEQFF.

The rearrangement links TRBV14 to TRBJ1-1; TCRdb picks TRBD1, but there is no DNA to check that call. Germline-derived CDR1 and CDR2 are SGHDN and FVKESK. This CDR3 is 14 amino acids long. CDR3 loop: CASSPGRQNTEAFF.

The CDR3 reads CASSPDRHPVPGELFF. V and J are TRBV7-9 and TRBJ2-2; TCRdb's D call, TRBD1, is unchecked because there is no DNA. The CDR3 is made up of 16 amino acids. Germline CDR1 is SEHNR and CDR2 is FQNEAQ (reference sequence).

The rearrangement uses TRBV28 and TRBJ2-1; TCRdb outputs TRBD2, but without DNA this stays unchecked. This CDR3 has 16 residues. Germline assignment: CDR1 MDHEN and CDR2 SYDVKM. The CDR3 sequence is CASSLPGLAGLDEQFF.

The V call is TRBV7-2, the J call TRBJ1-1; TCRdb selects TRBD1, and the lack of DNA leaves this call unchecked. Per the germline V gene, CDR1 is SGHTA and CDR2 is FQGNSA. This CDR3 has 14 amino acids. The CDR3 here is CASSLVQGSAEAFF.

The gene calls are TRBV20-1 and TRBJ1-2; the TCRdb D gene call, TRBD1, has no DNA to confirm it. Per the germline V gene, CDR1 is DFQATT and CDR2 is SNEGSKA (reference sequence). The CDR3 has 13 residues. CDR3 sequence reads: CSARQGRFRGYTF.

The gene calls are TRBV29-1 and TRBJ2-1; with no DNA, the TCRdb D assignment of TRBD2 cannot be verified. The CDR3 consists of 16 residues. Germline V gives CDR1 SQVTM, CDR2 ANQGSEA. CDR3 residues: CSVEVGVGGTYNEQFF.

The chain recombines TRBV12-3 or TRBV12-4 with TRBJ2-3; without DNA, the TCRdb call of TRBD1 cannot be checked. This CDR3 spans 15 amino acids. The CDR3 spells CASSSGGARTDTQYF.

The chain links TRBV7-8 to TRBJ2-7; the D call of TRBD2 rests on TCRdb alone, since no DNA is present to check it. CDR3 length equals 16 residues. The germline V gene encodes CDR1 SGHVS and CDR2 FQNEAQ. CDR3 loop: CASSDPRDFSSYEQYF. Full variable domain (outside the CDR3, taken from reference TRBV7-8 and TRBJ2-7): GAGVSQSPRYKVAKRGQDVALRCDPISGHVSLFWYQQALGQGPEFLTYFQNEAQLDKSGLPSDRFFAERPEGSVSTLKIQRTQQEDSAVYLCASSDPRDFSSYEQYFGPGTRLTVT.

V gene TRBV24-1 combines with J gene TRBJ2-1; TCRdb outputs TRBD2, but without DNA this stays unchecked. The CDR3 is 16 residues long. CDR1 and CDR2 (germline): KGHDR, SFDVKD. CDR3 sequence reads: CATSDPGTSGMDEQFF.

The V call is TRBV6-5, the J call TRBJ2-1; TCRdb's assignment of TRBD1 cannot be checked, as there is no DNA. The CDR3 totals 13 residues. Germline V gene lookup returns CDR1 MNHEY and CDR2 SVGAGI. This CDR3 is CASSYLGQAEQFF.

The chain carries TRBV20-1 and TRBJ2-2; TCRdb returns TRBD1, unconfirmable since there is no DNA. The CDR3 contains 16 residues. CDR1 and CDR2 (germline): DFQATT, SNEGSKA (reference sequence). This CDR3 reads CSARGLRGLDTGELFF.

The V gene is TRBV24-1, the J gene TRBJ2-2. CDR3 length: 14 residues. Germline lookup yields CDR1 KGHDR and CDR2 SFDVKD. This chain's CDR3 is CATSDNLRTGELFF.